The 18 T cell receptor beta chains below come from one sample, sequenced in a study of human T cells and chemical hapten exposure. Time point: patch test 3, about 24 weeks after DPC sensitization. Stated treatment: therapeutic diphenylcyclopropenone sensitization with weekly scalp DPC. TCRdb fed the RACE reads into MiXCR, producing one record per CDR3 protein. The sample shows some 110,000 distinct CDR3 sequences, about 10% of them seen only once. This specimen was whole blood, taken in connection with sensitization to the hapten diphenylcyclopropenone (DPC). The receptors were sampled from a woman in her forties or fifties with alopecia areata. Some clones in this sample may be carry-over from other donors' samples.

This clonotype was found many times. The CDR3: CASAPGQNFAGELFF. CDR3 nucleotide sequence: TGTGCTAGTGCCCCGGGACAGAACTTCGCCGGGGAGCTGTTTTTT. The chain combines TRBV12-5 with TRBJ2-2; TRBD1 aligns across 7 bases. The CDR3 runs 15 residues. Germline V gene lookup returns CDR1 LGHNT and CDR2 FRNRAP. The V gene end was trimmed by 7 bases and the J gene end by 6 bases; junction bases not matched to a gene: 11.

The chain links TRBV25-1 to TRBJ2-5; 8 bases fit TRBD2. The CDR3 is 14 amino acids. CDR1 MGHDK and CDR2 SYGVNS come from the germline V gene. Unmatched junction bases numbered 5, after V lost 1 base and J lost 7 bases. For the CDR3, the DNA is TGTGCCAGCAGTGAATCTGTGCTAGCGGGGACCCAGTACTTC. Translating it yields CASSESVLAGTQYF.

This clonotype was found many times. The chain joins TRBV11-2 to TRBJ2-3; unclear D gene. V lost 2 bases to trimming and J lost 1 base, with 4 bases between them. The germline gives CDR1 SGHAT, CDR2 FQNNGV. This CDR3 has 13 residues. CDR3 protein: CASSLRGTDTQYF. CDR3 nucleotide sequence: TGTGCCAGCAGCTTACGGGGCACAGATACGCAGTATTTT. Full variable domain (remainder filled in from reference TRBV11-2 and TRBJ2-3): EAGVAQSPRYKIIEKRQSVAFWCNPISGHATLYWYQQILGQGPKLLIQFQNNGVVDDSQLPKDRFSAERLKGVDSTLKIQPAKLEDSAVYLCASSLRGTDTQYFGPGTRLTVL.

A few counts support this clonotype. The rearrangement links TRBV3-1 to TRBJ2-7; 9 bases line up with TRBD1. The CDR3 extends over 14 amino acids. V was pared by 5 bases and J by 2 bases, with 4 bases of the junction left unmatched. CDR1 and CDR2 from the germline V gene are LGHDT and YNNKEL (reference sequence). The CDR3 nucleotides read TGTGCCAGCAGCTTCGGACAGGGGACCTACGAGCAGTACTTC. Translation gives CASSFGQGTYEQYF.

This clonotype was found many times. The V call is TRBV5-6, the J call TRBJ2-1; no clear D gene. Germline CDR1 and CDR2: SGHDT and YYEEEE. Trimming stripped 2 bases from V and 0 bases from J, with 9 bases between. CDR3 length equals 15 residues. The CDR3 bases are TGTGCCAGCAGCTTCAGGCTTACCTCCTACAATGAGCAGTTCTTC. It is translated as CASSFRLTSYNEQFF.

This clonotype turned up a few times. Written as DNA, the CDR3 is TGTGCCAGCAGGCAGATGGCGGGGAAGGAGACCCAGTACTTC. It is translated as CASRQMAGKETQYF. The rearrangement uses TRBV3-1 and TRBJ2-5; tentative D call: TRBD2 (6 bases). V lost 6 bases and J lost 5, with 16 bases in between. This CDR3 comprises 14 residues. From germline, CDR1 is LGHDT and CDR2 YNNKEL (reference sequence).

The chain links TRBV20-1 to TRBJ1-1; no clear D. This CDR3 region has 13 residues. The V and J ends lost 3 bases and 1 base respectively, with 9 bases between them. CDR1 and CDR2 (germline): DFQATT, SNEGSKA (reference sequence). CDR3 nucleotides: TGCAGTGCTAGTGACCGATCGAACACTGAAGCTTTCTTT. It specifies CSASDRSNTEAFF.

This clonotype was found many times. The CDR3 region has the DNA TGCAGCGTTGCGGGGGGTTGGGGGGCTGAAGCTTTCTTT. Its translation is CSVAGGWGAEAFF. The genes are TRBV29-1 and TRBJ1-1, with a tentative D call TRBD1 (5 bases). The CDR3 is 13 amino acids. The germline V gene encodes CDR1 SQVTM and CDR2 ANQGSEA. The V end lost 4 bases, the J end lost 6 bases, and 15 bases lay between the germline ends.

This clonotype occurred many times. The chain employs TRBV10-3 and TRBJ2-3; the match to TRBD2 covers 10 bases. V dropped 10 bases and J dropped 3; count of bases not matched to a gene: 10. The germline V gene encodes CDR1 ENHRY and CDR2 SYGVKD. The CDR3 spans 15 residues. This chain's CDR3 is CASHTGTSETDTQYF. The CDR3 coding sequence is TGTGCCAGCCACACCGGGACTAGCGAGACAGATACGCAGTATTTT.

This clonotype was detected only a few times. One junction end disagrees with the germline gene, perhaps due to a read error. The chain carries TRBV14 and TRBJ2-1; 8 bases align to TRBD2. The CDR3 extends over 16 amino acids. Germline CDR1 and CDR2: SGHDN and FVKESK. CDR3 DNA: TGTGCCAGCAGCCAAGAGGGACTAGTCATCTACGATGAGCAGTTCTTC. Amino acid sequence: CASSQEGLVIYDEQFF. The complete variable domain, with remaining parts taken from reference TRBV14 and TRBJ2-1, reads EAGVTQFPSHSVIEKGQTVTLRCDPISGHDNLYWYRRVMGKEIKFLLHFVKESKQDESGMPNNRFLAERTGGTYSTLKVQPAELEDSGVYFCASSQEGLVIYDEQFFGPGTRLTVL.

This rearrangement joins TRBV5-6 to TRBJ2-7; D call uncertain. Trimming took off 6 bases at V and 3 bases at J, with 10 bases between the two ends. Per the germline V gene, CDR1 is SGHDT and CDR2 is YYEEEE. The CDR3 is made up of 12 amino acids. The CDR3 protein is CASTSGGYEQYF. The CDR3 nucleotides are TGTGCCAGCACCTCAGGCGGCTACGAGCAGTACTTC.

Comments on this clonotype: Germline is not matched at one junction end, which may reflect a read error. The rearrangement joins TRBV18 to TRBJ1-1, with D uncertain. This CDR3 contains 11 residues. Germline-derived CDR1 and CDR2 are KGHSH and LQKENI. The CDR3 region has the DNA TGTGCCAGCTCGGTGGGGATCCACGATTACTTT. Its translation: CASSVGIHDYF.

There are many counts of this clonotype. This rearrangement joins TRBV29-1 to TRBJ2-1; the match to TRBD1 covers 7 bases. V dropped 7 bases and J dropped 9; count of bases not matched to a gene: 6. Germline CDR1 SQVTM, CDR2 ANQGSEA. This CDR3 has 11 amino acids. CDR3 region: CSAKQGTEQFF. In DNA, the CDR3 is TGCAGCGCCAAACAGGGGACTGAGCAGTTCTTC.

This clonotype was detected a few times. The chain recombines TRBV29-1 with TRBJ1-2; 10 bases align to TRBD1. Germline values: CDR1 SQVTM, CDR2 ANQGSEA. This CDR3 has 14 amino acids. With V trimmed by 6 bases and J by 4 bases, 8 bases remained unmatched. The CDR3 DNA sequence: TGCAGCGTCATTATGACAGGGGGCGGCTATGGCTACACCTTC. Its protein product is CSVIMTGGGYGYTF.

The J gene is TRBJ1-6, the V gene TRBV7-8, with a possible D match to TRBD1 (5 bases). This CDR3 spans 14 amino acids. The V gene lost 5 bases and the J gene lost 10 bases, with 15 bases spanning the gap. Germline CDR1 reads SGHVS; CDR2 reads FQNEAQ. CDR3 nucleotide sequence: TGTGCCAGCAGCCCCACAGGAAATGGATCACCCCTCCACTTT. Translation gives CASSPTGNGSPLHF. The full variable domain, in which reference TRBV7-8 and TRBJ1-6 provide the parts outside the CDR3, is GAGVSQSPRYKVAKRGQDVALRCDPISGHVSLFWYQQALGQGPEFLTYFQNEAQLDKSGLPSDRFFAERPEGSVSTLKIQRTQQEDSAVYLCASSPTGNGSPLHFGNGTRLTVT.

This clonotype was seen at least ten times. The chain recombines TRBV13 with TRBJ2-1; possibly TRBD1 or TRBD2 for D (5 bases each). V was cut by 7 bases and J by 7 bases, with 17 bases left in between. The V gene's germline CDR1 is PRHDT and CDR2 FYEKMQ (reference sequence). There are 14 residues in the CDR3. The CDR3 coding sequence is TGTGCCAGCATCCTACGGGGCGGTGGGAATGAGCAGTTCTTC. Translation gives CASILRGGGNEQFF. Full variable domain (rest looked up from reference TRBV13 and TRBJ2-1): AAGVIQSPRHLIKEKRETATLKCYPIPRHDTVYWYQQGPGQDPQFLISFYEKMQSDKGSIPDRFSAQQFSDYHSELNMSSLELGDSALYFCASILRGGGNEQFFGPGTRLTVL.

CDR3 DNA: TGTGCCAGCAGTCCCTCCGTGGAAAGGGGGAGCTACGAGCAGTACTTC. Its protein is CASSPSVERGSYEQYF. This chain connects TRBV12-3 or TRBV12-4 to TRBJ2-7; possible D gene TRBD1, 6 bases. The CDR3 runs to 16 residues. V gave up 5 bases and J gave up 3 bases, with 20 bases separating them.

This chain connects TRBV15 to TRBJ1-1; D gene uncertain. The CDR3 runs to 15 residues. V lost 0 bases, J lost 1 base, and 9 bases lay in between. Germline CDR1 and CDR2: LNHNV and YYDKDF (reference sequence). The CDR3 loop is CATSRDPQRNTEAFF. The CDR3, as DNA: TGTGCCACCAGCAGAGATCCTCAGAGGAACACTGAAGCTTTCTTT.